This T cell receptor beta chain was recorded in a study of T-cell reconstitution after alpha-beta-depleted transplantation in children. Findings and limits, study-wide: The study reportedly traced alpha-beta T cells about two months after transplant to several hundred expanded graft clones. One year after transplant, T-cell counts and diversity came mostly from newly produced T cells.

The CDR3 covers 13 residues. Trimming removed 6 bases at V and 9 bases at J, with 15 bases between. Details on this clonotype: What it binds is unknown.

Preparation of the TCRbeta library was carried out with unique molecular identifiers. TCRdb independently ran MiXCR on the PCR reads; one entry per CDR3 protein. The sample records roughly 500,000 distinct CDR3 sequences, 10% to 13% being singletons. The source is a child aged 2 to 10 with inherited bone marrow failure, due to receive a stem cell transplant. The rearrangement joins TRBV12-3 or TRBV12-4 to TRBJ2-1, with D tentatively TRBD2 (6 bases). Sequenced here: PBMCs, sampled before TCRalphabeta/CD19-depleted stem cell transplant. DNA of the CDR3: TGTGCCAGCAGACCGGAGGGAGAGACTGAGCAGTTCTTC. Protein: CASRPEGETEQFF.